The T cell receptor (beta chain) described here comes from a study of blood T cell repertoires in COVID-19. Study background: Acute and convalescent COVID-19 specimens originated in the United States, Italy and Spain. In each case, the material was cDNA or gDNA derived from T cells, B-cell-depleted T cells, or PBMCs.

In the authors' workflow: The assay estimated nucleated cells by amplifying reference gene primers. Data came from immunoSEQ multiplex PCR; TCRdb stores just in-frame clones and leaves some out. D and trimming come from the DNA, and the V and J calls and clone size come from that table. The sample contains about 210,000 clones, 85% of which appear only once. Enrollment of patients from Seattle took place during active infection, with longitudinal follow-up. V was cut by 3 bases and J by 8 bases, with 20 bases left in between. There are 16 residues in the CDR3. Germline V CDR1 and CDR2: LNHDA, SQIVND (reference sequence).

V gene TRBV19 combines with J gene TRBJ1-5; no clear D. This TCR was sampled from a woman in her 70s with COVID-19, enrolled during active disease. Sequencing was performed on peripheral blood. CDR3 region: CASSITGLPSKEPQHF. DNA for the CDR3: TGTGCCAGTAGTATTACTGGACTTCCCTCCAAGGAGCCCCAGCATTTT.